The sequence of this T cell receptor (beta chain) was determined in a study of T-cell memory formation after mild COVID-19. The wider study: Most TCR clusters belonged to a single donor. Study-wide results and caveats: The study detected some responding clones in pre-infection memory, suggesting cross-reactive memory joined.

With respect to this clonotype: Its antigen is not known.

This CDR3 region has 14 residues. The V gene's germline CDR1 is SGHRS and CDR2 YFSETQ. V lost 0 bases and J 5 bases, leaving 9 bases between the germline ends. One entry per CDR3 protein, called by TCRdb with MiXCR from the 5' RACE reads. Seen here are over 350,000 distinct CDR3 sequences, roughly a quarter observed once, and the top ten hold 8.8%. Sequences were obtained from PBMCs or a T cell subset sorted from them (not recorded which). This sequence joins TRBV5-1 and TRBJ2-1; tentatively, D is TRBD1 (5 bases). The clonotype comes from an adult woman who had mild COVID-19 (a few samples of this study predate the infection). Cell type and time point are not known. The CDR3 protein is CASSLGQTDNEQFF. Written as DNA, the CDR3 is TGCGCCAGCAGCTTGGGACAGACTGACAATGAGCAGTTCTTC. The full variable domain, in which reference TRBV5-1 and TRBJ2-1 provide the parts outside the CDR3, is KAGVTQTPRYLIKTRGQQVTLSCSPISGHRSVSWYQQTPGQGLQFLFEYFSETQRNKGNFPGRFSGRQFSNSRSEMNVSTLELGDSALYLCASSLGQTDNEQFFGPGTRLTVL.